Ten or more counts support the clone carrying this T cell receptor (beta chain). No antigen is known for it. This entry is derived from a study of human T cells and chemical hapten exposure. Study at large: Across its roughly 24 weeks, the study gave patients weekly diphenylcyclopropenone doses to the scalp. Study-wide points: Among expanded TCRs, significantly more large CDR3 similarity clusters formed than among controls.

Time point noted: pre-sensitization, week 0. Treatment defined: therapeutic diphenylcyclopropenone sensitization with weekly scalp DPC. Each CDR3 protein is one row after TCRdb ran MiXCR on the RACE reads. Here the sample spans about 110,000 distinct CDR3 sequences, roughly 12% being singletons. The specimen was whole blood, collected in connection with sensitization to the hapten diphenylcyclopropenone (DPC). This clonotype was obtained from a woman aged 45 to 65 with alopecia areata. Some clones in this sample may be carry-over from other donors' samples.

For the CDR3, the DNA is TGTGCCAGCAGTTATACGGACAGGGTCCCCTACGAGCAGTACTTC. It specifies CASSYTDRVPYEQYF. This chain joins TRBV12-3 or TRBV12-4 and TRBJ2-7; 8 bases are a match to TRBD1. The ends lost 4 bases at V and 2 bases at J; junction bases unmatched: 7. The CDR3 has 15 residues.